Below are 4 T cell receptor beta chains sequenced from a single sample in a study of OX40 agonist ivuxolimab in advanced cancers. Here immunoSEQ multiplex PCR was the method, and the copy in TCRdb shows in-frame clones only, minus some. The data contain 90,000 to 120,000 clones, around 93% of them seen just once; the ten biggest clones take up 1% to 1.5%. The starting material was CD4+ or CD8+ T cells sorted from blood, obtained in a trial of the OX40 agonist ivuxolimab. Receptor source: an adult with an advanced solid tumor such as melanoma, head and neck, liver or kidney cancer.

The sample holds a few counts of this clone. The J gene is TRBJ2-7, the V gene TRBV28; D unclear. This CDR3 is built from 14 residues. Trimming left V 5 bases short and J 5 bases short, with 16 bases between. The V gene's germline CDR1 is MDHEN and CDR2 SYDVKM. DNA of the CDR3: TGTGCCAGCAGTCCTACGACCGTCCGGAACGAGCAGTACTTC. It yields the protein CASSPTTVRNEQYF.

The chain uses TRBV19 and TRBJ2-2, with D tentatively TRBD1 or TRBD2 (5 bases each). Trimming took 5 bases from V and 1 from J, leaving 11 bases between them. The germline V gene encodes CDR1 LNHDA and CDR2 SQIVND (reference sequence). This CDR3 contains 15 residues. DNA of the CDR3: TGTGCCAGTAGTGATCGGGACCGGAACACCGGGGAGCTGTTTTTT. Residues: CASSDRDRNTGELFF. The full variable domain, completed using reference TRBV19 and TRBJ2-2, is DGGITQSPKYLFRKEGQNVTLSCEQNLNHDAMYWYRQDPGQGLRLIYYSQIVNDFQKGDIAEGYSVSREKKESFPLTVTSAQKNPTAFYLCASSDRDRNTGELFFGEGSRLTVL.

The sample holds one count of this clone. V usage is TRBV28 and J usage is TRBJ2-7; no reliable D call. This CDR3 region has 11 residues. The germline V gene encodes CDR1 MDHEN and CDR2 SYDVKM. Trimming removed 4 bases at V and 2 bases at J, with 3 bases between. The CDR3 sequence: CASSYAYEQYF. Here the CDR3 DNA reads TGTGCCAGCAGTTATGCCTACGAGCAGTACTTC.

The chain combines TRBV6-1 with TRBJ1-5; D may be TRBD1 (5 bases). Germline V lookup: CDR1 MNHNS, CDR2 SASEGT. CDR3 size: 16 residues. The germline V and J ends were trimmed by 4 bases and 0 bases, with 13 bases remaining between them. CDR3 amino acids: CASSGLGRNSNQPQHF. The CDR3, as DNA: TGTGCCAGCAGTGGATTGGGGCGGAATAGCAATCAGCCCCAGCATTTT.